What follows are 6 T cell receptor beta chains derived from one specimen sequenced in a study of CD8+ T cells in alopecia areata. cDNA serving as the sequencing template came from extracted, reverse transcribed RNA. Using immunoSEQ multiplex PCR, the repertoire was profiled, and TCRdb retains in-frame clones only, with some absent. The sample holds about 200,000 clones, about 64% seen once. Treatment defined: oral pan-JAK inhibitor, 5-10 mg twice daily. The sequencing here drew on CD4+ T cells sorted from blood, taken at week 4, from a patient treated with tofacitinib. These receptors were obtained from a human donor with alopecia areata.

On this clone: Other nucleotide sequences in the sample specify the same CDR3. The chain carries TRBV10-3 and TRBJ2-3; 13 nucleotides agree with TRBD2. The CDR3 covers 15 residues. The V gene end was trimmed by 4 bases and the J gene end by 3 bases; junction bases not matched to a gene: 1. Per germline, CDR1 ENHRY and CDR2 SYGVKD. CDR3 in DNA: TGTGCCATCAGTGGGACTAGCGGGGGAACAGATACGCAGTATTTT. Its protein is CAISGTSGGTDTQYF.

This chain connects TRBV5-1 to TRBJ1-6; 9 bases are a match to TRBD1. The germline V gene encodes CDR1 SGHRS and CDR2 YFSETQ. V gave up 7 bases and J gave up 10 bases; unmatched junction bases: 12. CDR3 size: 15 residues. The CDR3 DNA sequence: TGCGCCAGCCGAAAGCCGGACAGGGGTGGCTCACCCCTCCACTTT. Its translation is CASRKPDRGGSPLHF.

The rearrangement joins TRBV7-2 to TRBJ1-6; 9 bases map to TRBD1. Germline lookup yields CDR1 SGHTA and CDR2 FQGNSA. There are 16 residues in the CDR3. The V segment lost 4 bases and the J segment 10 bases; nucleotides outside the gene matches: 11. In nucleotides, the CDR3 is TGTGCCAGCAGCTCGTTCTTGGGGACAGGGAAATCACCCCTCCACTTT. Its protein is CASSSFLGTGKSPLHF.

J is TRBJ1-3 and V is TRBV11-2; no firm D call. The CDR3 has 12 amino acids. Germline CDR1 is SGHAT and CDR2 is FQNNGV. Trimming left V 5 bases short and J 4 bases short, with 6 bases between. DNA of the CDR3: TGTGCCAGCAGCCGCTGGGGAAACACCATATATTTT. It yields the protein CASSRWGNTIYF.

This clone was observed a few times. Here the CDR3 reads CASSRTSGLQETQYF. The CDR3 DNA is TGCGCCAGCAGCCGGACTAGCGGGTTACAAGAGACCCAGTACTTC. The chain links TRBV4-3 to TRBJ2-5; the match to TRBD2 covers 11 bases. The germline CDR1 and CDR2 sequences are LGHNA and YSLEER. Trimming took 4 bases from V and 2 from J; bases not matched to a gene: 3. The CDR3 spans 15 residues.

This chain links TRBV2 with TRBJ2-1, with 9 bases identical to TRBD2. The CDR3 runs to 16 residues. Trimming at V came to 4 bases and at J to 7 bases, leaving 11 bases not matched to a gene. Germline V gives CDR1 SNHLY, CDR2 FYNNEI. The CDR3 reads CASSVGRGGRPNEQFF. In DNA, the CDR3 is TGTGCCAGCAGTGTCGGGCGGGGGGGCCGTCCAAATGAGCAGTTCTTC.